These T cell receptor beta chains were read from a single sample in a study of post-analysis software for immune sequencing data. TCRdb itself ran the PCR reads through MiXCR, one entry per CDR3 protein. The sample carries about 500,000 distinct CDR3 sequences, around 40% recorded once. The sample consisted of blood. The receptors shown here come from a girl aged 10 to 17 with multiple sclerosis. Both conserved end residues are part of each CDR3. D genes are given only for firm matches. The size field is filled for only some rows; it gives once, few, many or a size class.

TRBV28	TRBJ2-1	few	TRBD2	CASSLNSASGYYNEQFF	TGTGCCAGCAGTTTGAATTCGGCTAGCGGGTACTACAATGAGCAGTTCTTC
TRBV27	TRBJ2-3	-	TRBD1	CASQAWDRGTDTQYF	TGTGCCAGCCAAGCCTGGGACAGGGGCACAGATACGCAGTATTTT
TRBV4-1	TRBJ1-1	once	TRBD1	CASSHSQDRGRMAFF	TGCGCCAGCAGCCACTCACAAGACAGGGGGCGGATGGCTTTCTTT
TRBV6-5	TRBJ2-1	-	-	CASFPGAGLDNEQFF	TGTGCCAGCTTTCCCGGGGCGGGACTGGACAATGAGCAGTTCTTC
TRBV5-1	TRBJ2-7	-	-	CASNPLEGDGYEQYF	TGCGCCAGCAACCCGTTGGAAGGGGATGGCTACGAGCAGTACTTC
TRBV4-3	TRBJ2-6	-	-	CASSLLTGSGANVLTF	TGCGCCAGCAGCCTACTTACGGGCTCTGGGGCCAACGTCCTGACTTTC
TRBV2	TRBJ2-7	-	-	CATTEQVSYEQYF	TGTGCCACTACAGAACAGGTTTCCTACGAGCAGTACTTC
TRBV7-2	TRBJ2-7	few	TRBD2	CASTRTSGRSYEQYF	TGTGCCAGCACCAGAACTAGCGGGAGATCCTACGAGCAGTACTTC
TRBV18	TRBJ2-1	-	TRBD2	CASSLTTGTSGRTISNEQFF	TGTGCCAGCTCACTTACGACCGGGACTAGCGGGAGGACGATTTCCAATGAGCAGTTCTTC
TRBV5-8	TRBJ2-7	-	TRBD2	CASSSGLAAFSYEQYF	TGTGCCAGCAGCTCTGGACTAGCGGCCTTCTCCTACGAGCAGTACTTC
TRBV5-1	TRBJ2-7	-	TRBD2	CASRLGTSGRHPAYEQYF	TGCGCCAGCAGACTCGGGACTAGCGGGAGGCACCCAGCCTACGAGCAGTACTTC
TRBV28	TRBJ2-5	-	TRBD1	CASKPPGQGAETQYF	TGTGCCAGCAAGCCTCCGGGACAGGGGGCAGAGACCCAGTACTTC
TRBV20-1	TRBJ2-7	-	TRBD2	CSAPGVLAGSYEQYF	TGCAGTGCCCCAGGAGTTCTAGCGGGCTCCTACGAGCAGTACTTC
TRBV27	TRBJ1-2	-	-	CASSPGNSYGYTF	TGTGCCAGCAGTCCTGGGAATAGCTATGGCTACACCTTC
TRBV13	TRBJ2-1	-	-	CASSLVRQGRYNEQFF	TGTGCCAGCAGCTTAGTTCGCCAGGGAAGGTACAATGAGCAGTTCTTC
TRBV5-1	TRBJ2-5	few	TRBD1	CASSLGTPTGETQYF	TGCGCCAGCAGCTTGGGGACCCCGACAGGGGAGACCCAGTACTTC
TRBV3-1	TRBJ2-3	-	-	CASSPTGPNTDTQYF	TGTGCCAGCAGCCCTACAGGCCCCAACACAGATACGCAGTATTTT
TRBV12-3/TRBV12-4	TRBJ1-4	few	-	CASTPGDRTNEKLFF	TGTGCCAGCACCCCAGGGGACCGGACTAATGAAAAACTGTTTTTT
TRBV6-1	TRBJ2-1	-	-	CASSEGWVGGEQFF	TGTGCCAGCAGTGAAGGATGGGTGGGGGGTGAGCAGTTCTTC
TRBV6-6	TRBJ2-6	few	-	CASSYRDKGSGANVLTF	TGTGCCAGCAGTTACCGGGACAAAGGCTCTGGGGCCAACGTCCTGACTTTC
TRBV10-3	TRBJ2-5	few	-	CAISENRDTEETQYF	TGTGCCATCAGTGAGAACCGGGACACCGAAGAGACCCAGTACTTC
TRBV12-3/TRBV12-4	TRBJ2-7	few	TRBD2	CASSLALAASYEQYF	TGTGCCAGCAGCTTAGCACTAGCGGCCTCCTACGAGCAGTACTTC
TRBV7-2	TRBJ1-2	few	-	CASSLETVNYGYTF	TGTGCCAGCAGCTTAGAGACCGTAAACTATGGCTACACCTTC
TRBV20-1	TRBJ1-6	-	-	CSARESSSYNSPLHF	TGCAGTGCTAGGGAGTCAAGCTCCTATAATTCGCCCCTCCACTTT
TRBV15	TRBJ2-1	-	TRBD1	CATSPRQGAYNEQFF	TGTGCCACCAGCCCGCGACAGGGGGCATACAATGAGCAGTTCTTC
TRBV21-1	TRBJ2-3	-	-	CASSKPPSGRSTDTQYF	TGTGCCAGCAGCAAACCCCCTAGCGGGAGAAGCACAGATACGCAGTATTTT
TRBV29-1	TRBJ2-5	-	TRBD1	CSVARGRETQYF	TGCAGCGTTGCAAGGGGGCGGGAGACCCAGTACTTC